This T cell receptor (beta chain) was obtained from a study of T cell responses to AZD1222 COVID-19 vaccine. Assay used: immunoSEQ multiplex PCR; TCRdb lists only in-frame clones, some missing. This table holds 55,000 to 70,000 clones, roughly 86% found once. The TCR sequence derives from an adult in good health. Sequences were derived from peripheral blood, sampled on day 0 of AZD1222 vaccination.

CDR3 loop: CASSLDLLAGVTDTQYF. CDR3 in DNA: TGTGCCAGCAGCTTAGATCTTCTAGCGGGAGTGACAGATACGCAGTATTTT. The genes are TRBV7-9 and TRBJ2-3; 10 bases line up with TRBD2. V lost 1 base and J lost 3; bases outside the gene matches: 7. The CDR3 extends over 17 amino acids. Germline V gene sequence: CDR1 SEHNR, CDR2 FQNEAQ (reference sequence).